Sequencing of this TCR beta chain was carried out in a study of chemoradiotherapy in HPV16-positive cancers. About the study: Two HPV16-positive patients' cells yielded candidate HPV-specific clones and common motifs. Points from the study as a whole: Candidate HPV-specific clones and E7-related TCR motifs grew in tumor during treatment.

In the case of this clone: Its matching antigen is unknown.

Sequencing used immunoSEQ multiplex PCR; TCRdb keeps in-frame clones, though not all of them. The sample yields roughly 40,000 clones, more than 75% seen once. This CDR3 has 14 residues. The junction had 4 bases not matched to a gene; V was cut back by 4 bases and J by 4 bases. Germline V gives CDR1 SQVTM, CDR2 ANQGSEA. The receptor was derived from a human donor with HPV-associated anogenital cancer. Sample: blood, taken from a patient who underwent chemoradiotherapy. J is TRBJ2-1 and V is TRBV29-1, with 10 bases aligning to TRBD1. The CDR3 bases are TGCAGCGTTGTTAGACAGGGGGCTTACAATGAGCAGTTCTTC. This translates into CSVVRQGAYNEQFF.